A single sample gave rise to the 2 T cell receptor beta chains below, sequenced in a study of shared clonotypes between healthy human individuals. Measured with immunoSEQ multiplex PCR; TCRdb has only the in-frame clones, and not every one. The sample holds some 2.1 million clones; just under 95% are singletons and the top ten take 0.9% to 1.3%. Naive CD8 cells, CD45RO-negative and positively selected for CCR7, excluded terminally differentiated effector memory CD45RA+ cells. The sample was naive CD8+ T cells sorted from blood. These receptors were taken from a man younger than 35 in good health.

The chain is built from TRBV9 and TRBJ2-7, with 13 bases aligning to TRBD2. Germline CDR1 SGDLS, CDR2 YYNGEE. This CDR3 contains 15 residues. J lost 6 bases, V lost 3 bases, and 6 bases had no gene match. CDR3: CASSAEGTSGIEQYF. In DNA, the CDR3 is TGTGCCAGCAGCGCCGAAGGGACTAGCGGGATCGAGCAGTACTTC.

J is TRBJ2-1 and V is TRBV4-1; D is uncertain. This CDR3 is built from 11 residues. Between the trimmed V and J ends, which lost 11 bases and 6 bases, there was a span of 11 bases. Per germline, CDR1 MGHRA and CDR2 YSYEKL. The CDR3: CASWGGNEQFF. The CDR3 bases are TGCGCCTCGTGGGGTGGCAATGAGCAGTTCTTC.